Only a few counts were recorded for the clone carrying this T cell receptor beta chain. Its antigen is unidentified. MiXCR was run by TCRdb on the 5' RACE reads, yielding one entry per CDR3 protein. The repertoire has roughly 450,000 distinct CDR3 sequences, about a sixth of them found once; the top ten carry roughly 21%. These data belong to a study of T-cell memory formation after mild COVID-19. V lost 3 bases and J 3 bases, leaving 12 bases between the germline ends. The CDR3 has 15 residues. Per the germline V gene, CDR1 is LNHNV and CDR2 is YYDKDF (reference sequence). Study results and limitations: Clones contracting over day 15 to 85 were CD4/CD8 balanced, with later expanders leaning CD4+. Cross-reactive memory seemingly joined, as some responding clones were found in pre-infection memory.

The sequencing sample was made of PBMCs or a T cell subset sorted from them (not recorded which). The receptor's source is a man aged 18 to 29 who had mild COVID-19 (a few samples of this study predate the infection). Cell type and time point are not known. V gene TRBV15 combines with J gene TRBJ1-3; no clear D. Written as DNA, the CDR3 is TGTGCCACCAGCAGGACCCCGGGGAGTGGAAACACCATATATTTT. This gives the protein CATSRTPGSGNTIYF.